This T cell receptor (beta chain) was sequenced for a study of T-cell reconstitution after alpha-beta-depleted transplantation in children. TCRbeta library preparation incorporated unique molecular identifiers. TCRdb called the PCR reads again in MiXCR, with one record for every CDR3 protein. This table holds about 230,000 distinct CDR3 sequences, roughly 9% found once. V shed 6 bases and J shed 3 bases, with 8 bases lying between them. The CDR3 extends over 11 amino acids. CDR1 is SQVTM, CDR2 ANQGSEA, per germline. The TCR sequence derives from a human donor who donated a stem cell graft to a child with acute lymphoblastic leukemia. The chain employs TRBV29-1 and TRBJ1-2; D gene ambiguous. The specimen comprised PBMCs from the stem cell graft donor, sampled from the stem cell graft. CDR3 sequence: CSVYGYYGYTF. The CDR3 nucleotides are TGCAGCGTGTACGGCTACTATGGCTACACCTTC.